Sequencing of this TCR beta chain was carried out in a study of T cells in localized non-small cell lung cancer. Sequencing used immunoSEQ multiplex PCR; TCRdb keeps in-frame clones, though not all of them. Of approximately 35,000 clones listed, roughly nine tenths are singletons. Germline V gene data show CDR1 as MNHEY and CDR2 as SMNVEV (reference sequence). There are 17 residues in the CDR3. The V segment lost 5 bases and the J segment 1 base; nucleotides outside the gene matches: 10. This rearrangement joins TRBV27 to TRBJ1-2, with 10 nucleotides matching TRBD1. The specimen was PBMCs, collected before any cancer treatment. This clonotype was obtained from a man aged 35-75 years with stage II lung adenocarcinoma. In DNA form, the CDR3 reads TGTGCCAGCAGTCGTGGGACAGGGGAAGGTCTTAACTATGGCTACACCTTC. It encodes CASSRGTGEGLNYGYTF.